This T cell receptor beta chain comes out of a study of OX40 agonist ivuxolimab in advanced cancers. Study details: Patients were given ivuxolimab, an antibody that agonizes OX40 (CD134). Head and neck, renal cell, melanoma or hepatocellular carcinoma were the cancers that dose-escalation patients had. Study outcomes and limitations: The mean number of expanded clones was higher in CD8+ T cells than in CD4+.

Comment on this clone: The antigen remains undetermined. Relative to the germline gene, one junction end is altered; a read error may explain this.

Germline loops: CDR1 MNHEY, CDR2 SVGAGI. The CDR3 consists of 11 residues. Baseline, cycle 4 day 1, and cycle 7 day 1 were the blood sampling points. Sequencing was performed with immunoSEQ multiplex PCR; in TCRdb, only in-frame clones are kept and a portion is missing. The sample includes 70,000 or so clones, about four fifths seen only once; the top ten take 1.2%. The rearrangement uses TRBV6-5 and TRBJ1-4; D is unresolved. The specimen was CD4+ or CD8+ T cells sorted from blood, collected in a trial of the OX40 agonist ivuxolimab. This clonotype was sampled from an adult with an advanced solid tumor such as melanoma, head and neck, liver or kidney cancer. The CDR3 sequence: CASSRKEKLFF. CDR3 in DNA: TGTGCCAGCAGTAGGAAAGAAAAATTGTTTTTT.